This TCR beta chain was identified in a study of CD8+CD57+ T cells in acquired aplastic anemia. Investigators profiled TCR beta VDJ and CDR3 from genomic DNA template. TCRdb called the reads again in MiXCR, with one record for every CDR3 protein. The table lists around 200,000 distinct CDR3 sequences, about 53% of them singletons. V trimming: 2 bases; J trimming: 9 bases; junction bases outside the gene matches: 9. CDR3 length: 15 amino acids. CDR1 is DFQATT and CDR2 is SNEGSKA in the germline V gene (reference sequence). Sequencing was done on a sample of sorted CD4+, CD8+, or CD8+CD57+ T cells (not recorded which) from PBMCs. The rearrangement links TRBV20-1 to TRBJ1-6, with 8 bases matching TRBD1. The receptor was derived from a human donor in good health, serving as a control. The CDR3 loop reads CSARHTQDRASPLHF. The CDR3 DNA reads as TGCAGTGCTAGACATACACAGGACAGGGCTTCACCCCTCCACTTT.